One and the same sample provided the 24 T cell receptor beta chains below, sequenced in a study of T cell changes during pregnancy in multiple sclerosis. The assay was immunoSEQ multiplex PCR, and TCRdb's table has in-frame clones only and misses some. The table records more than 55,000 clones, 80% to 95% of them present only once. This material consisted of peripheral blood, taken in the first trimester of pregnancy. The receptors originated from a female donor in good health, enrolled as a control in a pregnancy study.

CDR3 residues: CASSDNREKLFF. The CDR3 region has the DNA TGTGCCAGCAGTGATAACAGGGAAAAACTGTTTTTT. The rearrangement uses TRBV6-1 and TRBJ1-4, with D perhaps TRBD1 (5 bases). The CDR3 consists of 12 residues. The V and J ends lost 3 bases and 8 bases respectively, with 7 bases between them. Germline lookup yields CDR1 MNHNS and CDR2 SASEGT.

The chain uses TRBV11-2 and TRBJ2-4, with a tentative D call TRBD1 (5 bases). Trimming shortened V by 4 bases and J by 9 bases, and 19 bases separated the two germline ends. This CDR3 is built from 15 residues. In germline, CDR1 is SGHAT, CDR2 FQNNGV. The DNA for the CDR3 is TGTGCCAGCAGCTCTCTGGGCACAGGACCGGGCATTCAGTACTTC. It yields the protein CASSSLGTGPGIQYF. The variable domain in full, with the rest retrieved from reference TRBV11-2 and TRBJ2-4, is EAGVAQSPRYKIIEKRQSVAFWCNPISGHATLYWYQQILGQGPKLLIQFQNNGVVDDSQLPKDRFSAERLKGVDSTLKIQPAKLEDSAVYLCASSSLGTGPGIQYFGAGTRLSVL.

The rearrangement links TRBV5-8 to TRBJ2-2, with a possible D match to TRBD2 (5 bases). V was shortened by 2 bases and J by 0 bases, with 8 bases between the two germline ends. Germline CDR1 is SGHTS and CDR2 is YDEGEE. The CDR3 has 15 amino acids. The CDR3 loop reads CASSLDGTNTGELFF. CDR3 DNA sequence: TGTGCCAGCAGCTTAGACGGGACGAACACCGGGGAGCTGTTTTTT.

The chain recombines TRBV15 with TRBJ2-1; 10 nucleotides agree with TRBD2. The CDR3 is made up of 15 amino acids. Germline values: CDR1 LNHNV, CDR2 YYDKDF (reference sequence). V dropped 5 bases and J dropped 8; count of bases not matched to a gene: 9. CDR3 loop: CATSSSGLAGDEQFF. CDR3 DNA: TGTGCCACCAGCTCCTCTGGGCTAGCGGGGGATGAGCAGTTCTTC.

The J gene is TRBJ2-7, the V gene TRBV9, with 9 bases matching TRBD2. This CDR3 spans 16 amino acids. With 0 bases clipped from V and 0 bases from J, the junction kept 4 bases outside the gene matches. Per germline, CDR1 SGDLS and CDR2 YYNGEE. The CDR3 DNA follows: TGTGCCAGCAGCGTAGTAGCGGGAGCCAGCTCCTACGAGCAGTACTTC. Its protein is CASSVVAGASSYEQYF.

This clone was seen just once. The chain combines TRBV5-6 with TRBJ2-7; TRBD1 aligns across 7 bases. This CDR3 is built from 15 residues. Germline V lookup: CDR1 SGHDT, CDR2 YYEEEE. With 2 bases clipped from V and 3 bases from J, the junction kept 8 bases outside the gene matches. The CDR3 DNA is TGTGCCAGCAGCTTCGCCCAGACAGGGTACTACGAGCAGTACTTC. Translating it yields CASSFAQTGYYEQYF.

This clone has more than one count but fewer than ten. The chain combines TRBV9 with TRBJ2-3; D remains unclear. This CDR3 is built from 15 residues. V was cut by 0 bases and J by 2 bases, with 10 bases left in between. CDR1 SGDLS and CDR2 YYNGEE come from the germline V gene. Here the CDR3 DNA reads TGTGCCAGCAGCGTAGGCGGCAGATACACAGATACGCAGTATTTT. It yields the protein CASSVGGRYTDTQYF. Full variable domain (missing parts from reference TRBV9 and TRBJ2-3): DSGVTQTPKHLITATGQRVTLRCSPRSGDLSVYWYQQSLDQGLQFLIQYYNGEERAKGNILERFSAQQFPDLHSELNLSSLELGDSALYFCASSVGGRYTDTQYFGPGTRLTVL.

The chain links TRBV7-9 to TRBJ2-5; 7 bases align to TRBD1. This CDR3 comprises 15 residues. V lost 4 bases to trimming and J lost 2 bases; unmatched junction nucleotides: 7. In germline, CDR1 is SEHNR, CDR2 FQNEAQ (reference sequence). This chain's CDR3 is CASSSQGGLQETQYF. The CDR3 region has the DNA TGTGCCAGCAGCTCGCAAGGGGGCTTACAAGAGACCCAGTACTTC. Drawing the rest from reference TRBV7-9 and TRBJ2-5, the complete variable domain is DTGVSQNPRHKITKRGQNVTFRCDPISEHNRLYWYRQTLGQGPEFLTYFQNEAQLEKSRLLSDRFSAERPKGSFSTLEIQRTEQGDSAMYLCASSSQGGLQETQYFGPGTRLLVL.

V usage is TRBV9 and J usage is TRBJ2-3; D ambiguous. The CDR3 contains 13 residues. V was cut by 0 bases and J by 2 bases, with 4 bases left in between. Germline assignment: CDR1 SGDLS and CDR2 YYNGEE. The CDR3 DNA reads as TGTGCCAGCAGCGTAGGGGCCACAGATACGCAGTATTTT. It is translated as CASSVGATDTQYF. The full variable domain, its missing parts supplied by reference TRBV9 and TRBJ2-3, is DSGVTQTPKHLITATGQRVTLRCSPRSGDLSVYWYQQSLDQGLQFLIQYYNGEERAKGNILERFSAQQFPDLHSELNLSSLELGDSALYFCASSVGATDTQYFGPGTRLTVL.

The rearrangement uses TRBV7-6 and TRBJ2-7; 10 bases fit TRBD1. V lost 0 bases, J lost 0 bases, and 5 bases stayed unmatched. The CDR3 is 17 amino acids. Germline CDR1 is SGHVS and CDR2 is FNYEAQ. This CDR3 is CASSLATGGRSSYEQYF. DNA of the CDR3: TGTGCCAGCAGCTTAGCGACAGGGGGCAGGAGCTCCTACGAGCAGTACTTC.

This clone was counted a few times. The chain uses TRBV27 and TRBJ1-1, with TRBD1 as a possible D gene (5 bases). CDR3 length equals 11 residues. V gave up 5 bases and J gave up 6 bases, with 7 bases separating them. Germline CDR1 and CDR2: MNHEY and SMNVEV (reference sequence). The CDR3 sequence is CASSRGSEAFF. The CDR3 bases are TGTGCCAGCAGTAGGGGCTCTGAAGCTTTCTTT.

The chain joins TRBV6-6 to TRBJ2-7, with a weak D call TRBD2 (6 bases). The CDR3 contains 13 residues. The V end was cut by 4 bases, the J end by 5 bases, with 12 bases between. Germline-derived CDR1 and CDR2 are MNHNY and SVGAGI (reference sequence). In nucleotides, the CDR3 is TGTGCCAGCAGTTTGCGGGGATCGGACGAGCAGTACTTC. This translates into CASSLRGSDEQYF.

The CDR3 here is CASSRLTGTGGIYWRGYTF. Written as DNA, the CDR3 is TGTGCCAGCAGTCGACTCACCGGGACAGGGGGCATCTATTGGCGGGGCTACACCTTC. The chain uses TRBV2 and TRBJ1-2; 12 nucleotides agree with TRBD1. Trimming cost V 5 bases and J 8 bases; bases outside gene matches: 21. The CDR3 is made up of 19 amino acids. Germline V gives CDR1 SNHLY, CDR2 FYNNEI.

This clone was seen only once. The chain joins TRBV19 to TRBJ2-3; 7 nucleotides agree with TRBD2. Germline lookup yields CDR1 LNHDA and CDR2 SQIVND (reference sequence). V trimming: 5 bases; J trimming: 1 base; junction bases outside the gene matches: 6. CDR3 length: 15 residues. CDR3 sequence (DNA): TGTGCCAGTAGTCCCGGGCTAGCGGGCACAGATACGCAGTATTTT. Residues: CASSPGLAGTDTQYF.

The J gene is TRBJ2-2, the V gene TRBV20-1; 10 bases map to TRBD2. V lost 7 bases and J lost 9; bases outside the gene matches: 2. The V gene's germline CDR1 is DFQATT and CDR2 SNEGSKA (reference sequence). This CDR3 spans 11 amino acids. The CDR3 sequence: CSGLAGWELFF. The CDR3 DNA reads TGCAGTGGACTAGCGGGTTGGGAGCTGTTTTTT.

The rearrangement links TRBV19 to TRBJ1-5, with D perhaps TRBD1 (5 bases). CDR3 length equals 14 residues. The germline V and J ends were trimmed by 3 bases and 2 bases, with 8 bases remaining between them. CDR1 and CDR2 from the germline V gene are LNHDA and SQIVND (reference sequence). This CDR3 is CASSIVQGNQPQHF. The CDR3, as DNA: TGTGCCAGTAGTATCGTACAGGGCAATCAGCCCCAGCATTTT.

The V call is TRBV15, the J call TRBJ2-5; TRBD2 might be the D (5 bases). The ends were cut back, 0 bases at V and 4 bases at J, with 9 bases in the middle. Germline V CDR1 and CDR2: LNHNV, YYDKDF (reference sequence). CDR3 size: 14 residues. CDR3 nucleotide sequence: TGTGCCACCAGCAGAGATGGCGGGCGAGAGACCCAGTACTTC. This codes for CATSRDGGRETQYF.

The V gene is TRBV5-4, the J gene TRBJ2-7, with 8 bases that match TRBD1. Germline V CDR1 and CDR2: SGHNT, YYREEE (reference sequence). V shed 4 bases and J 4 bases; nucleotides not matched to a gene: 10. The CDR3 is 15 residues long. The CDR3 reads CASSPRTGGFYEQYF. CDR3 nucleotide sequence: TGTGCCAGCAGCCCCCGCACAGGGGGATTTTACGAGCAGTACTTC.

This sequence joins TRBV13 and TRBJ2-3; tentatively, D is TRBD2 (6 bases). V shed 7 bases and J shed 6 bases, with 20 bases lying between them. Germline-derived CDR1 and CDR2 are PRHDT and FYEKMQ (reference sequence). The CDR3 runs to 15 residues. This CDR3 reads CASTYYGGVLDTQYF. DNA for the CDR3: TGTGCCAGCACCTATTACGGGGGAGTCCTGGATACGCAGTATTTT.

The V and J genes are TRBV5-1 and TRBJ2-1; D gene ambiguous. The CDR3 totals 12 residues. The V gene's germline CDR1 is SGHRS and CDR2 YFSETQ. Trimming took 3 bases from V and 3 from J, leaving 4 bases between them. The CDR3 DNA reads TGCGCCAGCAGCTCCCTCTACAATGAGCAGTTCTTC. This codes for CASSSLYNEQFF.

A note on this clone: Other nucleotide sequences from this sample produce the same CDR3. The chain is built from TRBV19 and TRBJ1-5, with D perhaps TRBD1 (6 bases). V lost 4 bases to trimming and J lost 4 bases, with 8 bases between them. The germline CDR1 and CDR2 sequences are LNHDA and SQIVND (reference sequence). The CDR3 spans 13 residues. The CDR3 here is CASSTTGNQPQHF. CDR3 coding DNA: TGTGCCAGTAGTACCACAGGGAATCAGCCCCAGCATTTT.

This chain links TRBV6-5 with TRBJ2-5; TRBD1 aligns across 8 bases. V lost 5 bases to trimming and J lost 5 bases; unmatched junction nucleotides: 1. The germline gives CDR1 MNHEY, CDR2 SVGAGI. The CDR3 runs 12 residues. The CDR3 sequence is CASSPGGETQYF. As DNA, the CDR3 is TGTGCCAGCAGTCCAGGGGGCGAGACCCAGTACTTC.

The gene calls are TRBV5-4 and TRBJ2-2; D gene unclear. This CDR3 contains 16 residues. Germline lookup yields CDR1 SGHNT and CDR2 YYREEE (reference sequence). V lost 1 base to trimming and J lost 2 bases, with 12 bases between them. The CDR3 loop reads CASSLFPRQNTGELFF. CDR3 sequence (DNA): TGTGCCAGCAGCTTGTTTCCGAGACAAAACACCGGGGAGCTGTTTTTT. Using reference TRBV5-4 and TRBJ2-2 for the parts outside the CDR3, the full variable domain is ETGVTQSPTHLIKTRGQQVTLRCSSQSGHNTVSWYQQALGQGPQFIFQYYREEENGRGNFPPRFSGLQFPNYSSELNVNALELDDSALYLCASSLFPRQNTGELFFGEGSRLTVL.

CDR3 bases: TGTGCCAGCAGCCAAGAAATGGCTAGCCCCTACGAGCAGTACTTC. Encoded protein: CASSQEMASPYEQYF. The V call is TRBV4-2, the J call TRBJ2-7, with D possibly being TRBD2 (5 bases). Germline CDR1 LGHNA, CDR2 YNFKEQ. The length of the CDR3 is 15 residues. Trimming removed 0 bases from V and 2 bases from J, with 11 bases in between.